Listed here is a single T cell receptor beta chain. The antigen it recognizes is unknown. Nothing much larger sits one base from this clone, and base qualities are not available. Receptor amplification or capture employed PCR. Sequenced on an Illumina HiSeq 2500. TCR libraries were prepared with molecular barcoding, using unique molecular identifiers to normalize TCRbeta repertoire quantification. TCRdb reanalyzed the raw reads on its own, using fastp at Q25 for trimming and MiXCR for clone calling, and kept in-frame beta chains. Under each unique CDR3 protein, matching rows form one entry showing the most common genes and DNA. This sample comprises fewer than 550,000 distinct CDR3 sequences, about an eighth of them detected only once. The ten largest clones take up 13% to 15% of the sample. Germline trimming: 4 bases from V, 2 bases from J; junction bases outside gene matches: 12. From the cysteine up to the phenylalanine, the CDR3 has a length of 18 residues. The retained sequence is limited to the CDR3, 54 bases, with the frame set at the first base. Per the germline V gene, MNHEY is the CDR1 and SVGEGT is the CDR2.

What this sample's treatment or condition label stands for: allogeneic hematopoietic cell transplantation with graft depleted of TCRalphabeta T cells and CD19 B cells. The transplant recipients were children given TCRalphabeta/CD19-depleted allogeneic hematopoietic cell grafts. The data originate from a study of T-cell reconstitution after alpha-beta-depleted transplantation in children (TCRdb year 2016). About the study as a whole: The study quantitatively tracked T-cell immune reconstitution after TCRalphabeta/CD19-depleted allogeneic hematopoietic cell transplantation in children using TCR repertoire profiling.

Results the study describes overall, beyond this receptor: Apparently early alphabetaT-cell count recovery about two months after transplant reportedly relied on only several hundred rapidly expanded clones derived from non-depleted graft cells. Hyperexpanded clone frequencies declined over subsequent months; after one year, T-cell counts and TCRbeta diversity were mostly attributed to newly produced T cells. In some patients, high TCRbeta diversity at day 60 was attributed to recipient T cells and intrathymic progenitors that had survived conditioning.

The V and J genes are TRBV6-2 or TRBV6-3 and TRBJ1-5, with 9 middle bases fitting TRBD1. This sequence was found in a female patient aged 2 to 10 who had a stem cell transplant for aplastic anemia, so the T cells may come from the graft donor. Sequences were derived from PBMCs, mostly from graft donor cells, sampled 180 days after TCRalphabeta/CD19-depleted stem cell transplant. At the DNA level, the sequence is TGTGCCAGCAGTTTTTCCACACAGGGGGCAGGGGGCAATCAGCCCCAGCATTTT. It encodes CASSFSTQGAGGNQPQHF.